This T cell receptor (beta chain) was retrieved from a study of blood T cells in healthy people across ages. Points from the study as a whole: When set beside aged donors, long-lived donors presented more naive CD4+ cells and higher diversity.

A second PCR of about 7 to 11 cycles used a sample-barcoded 5' primer and a J-beta primer mix. All cDNA molecules were each tagged by a template-switch adaptor with 12 random nucleotides. Every sample gave at least 2.5 million paired-end reads containing CDR3. Each CDR3 protein is one row after TCRdb ran MiXCR on the 5' RACE reads. The repertoire holds about 1,400,000 distinct CDR3 sequences, roughly 40% seen once, with around 8% in the top ten. A minimum of 5 micrograms of total RNA was extracted per sample. The CDR3 is 15 residues long. V lost 0 bases to trimming and J lost 6 bases; unmatched junction nucleotides: 3. Germline V gene sequence: CDR1 SGHNT, CDR2 YYREEE (reference sequence). On this clonotype itself: Antigen specificity is unknown.

V gene TRBV5-4 combines with J gene TRBJ2-3, with TRBD2 identical over 11 bases. The clonotype was recovered from a woman aged 18-30 years in good health. Source material: blood. In DNA form, the CDR3 reads TGTGCCAGCAGCTTGGCCGGGACTAGCGGTGATACGCAGTATTTT. Protein sequence: CASSLAGTSGDTQYF.